A single sample is the source of the 16 T cell receptor beta chains below, sequenced in a study of T-cell memory formation after mild COVID-19 (dated by TCRdb to about 2021). The library was generated by 5' RACE. The instrument given in TCRdb is Illumina NovaSeq 6000. Clones were called with MiXCR by TCRdb after fastp trimmed the public reads at Q25, and only in-frame beta chains were retained. Entries that share a CDR3 protein sequence are merged under the most common genes and DNA. Here the sample has approximately 500,000 distinct CDR3 sequences; around 27% occur a single time. Of the sample, around an eighth is held by the ten largest clones. Sample: PBMCs or a T cell subset sorted from them (not recorded which). These receptors were obtained from an adult woman who had mild COVID-19 (a few samples of this study predate the infection). The sample titles of this study are shuffled in the database, so cell type and time point are left out; the donor was told from shared clones.

The CDR3 reads CASSQEPASYNEQFF. The DNA for the CDR3 is TGCGCCAGCAGCCAAGAACCAGCTTCCTACAATGAGCAGTTCTTC. The V call is TRBV4-3, the J call TRBJ2-1; D not certain. Germline CDR1 is LGHNA and CDR2 is YSLEER. Trimming stripped 0 bases from V and 1 base from J, with 7 bases between. The CDR3 consists of 15 residues.

The CDR3 DNA reads TGTGCCAGCAGCCAGGGGGAGGGACGCGCGTACTTC. The encoded protein is CASSQGEGRAYF. The V and J genes are TRBV3-1 and TRBJ2-7, with 7 bases lining up with TRBD2. The CDR3 is made up of 12 amino acids. The ends lost 3 bases at V and 12 bases at J; junction bases unmatched: 8. CDR1 is LGHDT and CDR2 is YNNKEL in the germline V gene (reference sequence).

This clonotype was seen a handful of times. This chain uses TRBV27 with TRBJ2-3; D is unresolved. The germline V gene has CDR1 MNHEY and CDR2 SMNVEV (reference sequence). Trimming took 1 base from V and 5 from J, leaving 13 bases between them. This CDR3 comprises 15 residues. The CDR3 is CASSLFQMGIDTQYF. DNA of the CDR3: TGTGCCAGCAGTTTATTTCAGATGGGTATAGATACGCAGTATTTT.

Worth noting for this clonotype: Germline and junction disagree at one end, which may indicate a read error. CDR3 bases: TGTGCCGGCAGCTTAACAGGGGGCAATCAGCCCCAGCATTTT. This encodes CAGSLTGGNQPQHF. The rearrangement joins TRBV7-2 to TRBJ1-5; 7 bases match TRBD1. The CDR3 has 14 residues. The germline V gene has CDR1 SGHTA and CDR2 FQGNSA.

This clonotype has only a few counts. This chain connects TRBV18 to TRBJ2-7, with D possibly TRBD2 on 6 matching bases. V was trimmed by 4 bases and J by 5 bases, leaving 12 bases between them. The V gene's germline CDR1 is KGHSH and CDR2 LQKENI. CDR3 length equals 13 residues. CDR3 sequence: CASSRDFVDEQYF. CDR3 nucleotides: TGTGCCAGCTCACGGGACTTCGTGGACGAGCAGTACTTC.

This clonotype was detected once. For the CDR3, the DNA is TGTGCCAGCAGCGTAGCTGGCCGGGAGGTTAACGAGCAGTACTTC. Residues: CASSVAGREVNEQYF. The chain recombines TRBV9 with TRBJ2-7; TRBD2 matches 7 bases. Germline V gives CDR1 SGDLS, CDR2 YYNGEE. There are 15 residues in the CDR3. V shed 0 bases, J shed 5 bases, and the junction held 8 bases outside the gene matches.

CDR3 amino acids: CASSLVGGQGTDTQYF. The CDR3 DNA sequence: TGTGCCAGCAGCTTAGTAGGGGGACAGGGCACAGATACGCAGTATTTT. The J gene is TRBJ2-3, the V gene TRBV7-2, with 8 bases lining up with TRBD1. J gave up 1 base and V 1 base, and 4 bases lay outside the gene matches. The CDR3 has 16 amino acids. Germline lookup yields CDR1 SGHTA and CDR2 FQGNSA. Filled out from reference TRBV7-2 and TRBJ2-3, the complete variable domain reads GAGVSQSPSNKVTEKGKDVELRCDPISGHTALYWYRQSLGQGLEFLIYFQGNSAPDKSGLPSDRFSAERTGGSVSTLTIQRTQQEDSAVYLCASSLVGGQGTDTQYFGPGTRLTVL.

This clonotype has just a few counts. The V and J genes are TRBV15 and TRBJ2-1; D is possibly TRBD2 (6 bases). V lost 2 bases, J lost 10 bases, and 12 bases lay in between. The V gene's germline CDR1 is LNHNV and CDR2 YYDKDF (reference sequence). This CDR3 is 13 amino acids long. CDR3 sequence (DNA): TGTGCCACCAGCAGATATCGGGACTCCGAGCAGTTCTTC. Residues: CATSRYRDSEQFF.

This clonotype was counted many times. The rearrangement uses TRBV12-3 or TRBV12-4 and TRBJ2-2; 9 bases fit TRBD2. The length of the CDR3 is 18 residues. Trimming removed 6 bases from V and 6 bases from J; junction bases left unmatched: 17. This CDR3 is CASSLPRSGRPFAGELFF. The CDR3 DNA follows: TGTGCCAGCAGCCTCCCTCGCAGCGGGAGGCCGTTCGCCGGGGAGCTGTTTTTT.

This clonotype was observed a handful of times. The chain combines TRBV4-1 with TRBJ1-4, with a tentative D call TRBD1 (6 bases). Trimming removed 0 bases at V and 10 bases at J, with 9 bases between. Germline V gene data show CDR1 as MGHRA and CDR2 as YSYEKL. CDR3 length: 13 amino acids. The CDR3, as DNA: TGCGCCAGCAGCCAAGATTCGGGGGCAAAACTGTTTTTT. Translating gives CASSQDSGAKLFF.

The V call is TRBV7-9, the J call TRBJ2-2; 12 nucleotides match TRBD1. The CDR3 totals 15 residues. Germline V gives CDR1 SEHNR, CDR2 FQNEAQ (reference sequence). V lost 6 bases and J lost 4; bases outside the gene matches: 3. CDR3 sequence (DNA): TGTGCCAGCAGGGGACAGGGGGCGTCCACCGGGGAGCTGTTTTTT. Protein product: CASRGQGASTGELFF. The whole variable domain, remainder taken from reference TRBV7-9 and TRBJ2-2, is DTGVSQNPRHKITKRGQNVTFRCDPISEHNRLYWYRQTLGQGPEFLTYFQNEAQLEKSRLLSDRFSAERPKGSFSTLEIQRTEQGDSAMYLCASRGQGASTGELFFGEGSRLTVL.

There are a few counts of this clonotype. This chain uses TRBV2 with TRBJ2-1, with D possibly TRBD2 on 5 matching bases. From germline, CDR1 is SNHLY and CDR2 FYNNEI. The CDR3 is 13 residues long. V was trimmed by 4 bases and J by 10 bases, leaving 14 bases between them. CDR3 sequence reads: CASSVSGWGEQFF. The CDR3 DNA reads as TGTGCCAGCAGTGTTTCGGGATGGGGAGAGCAGTTCTTC.

This clonotype was detected ten times or more. The chain combines TRBV7-9 with TRBJ1-3; D call uncertain. This CDR3 has 16 residues. The germline CDR1 and CDR2 sequences are SEHNR and FQNEAQ (reference sequence). The V and J ends lost 5 bases and 0 bases respectively, with 14 bases between them. DNA for the CDR3: TGTGCCAGCAGCGAAAAAAGACGGGTCTCTGGAAACACCATATATTTT. Translated: CASSEKRRVSGNTIYF.

This clonotype turned up a few times. V usage is TRBV9 and J usage is TRBJ2-1, with 9 bases aligning to TRBD2. V shed 3 bases and J 5 bases; nucleotides not matched to a gene: 6. Per the germline V gene, CDR1 is SGDLS and CDR2 is YYNGEE. CDR3 length equals 15 residues. CDR3 residues: CASSDLAGADNEQFF. In DNA, the CDR3 is TGTGCCAGCAGCGACTTAGCGGGAGCGGACAATGAGCAGTTCTTC.

The V call is TRBV12-3 or TRBV12-4, the J call TRBJ2-7; a weak D match, TRBD1 (6 bases). The CDR3 covers 14 residues. V lost 6 bases to trimming and J lost 0 bases, with 12 bases between them. The CDR3 sequence: CASRSPDSSYEQYF. In DNA form, the CDR3 reads TGTGCCAGCAGGTCTCCGGACAGCTCCTACGAGCAGTACTTC.

J is TRBJ1-3 and V is TRBV20-1, with a weak D call TRBD1 (6 bases). The CDR3 covers 15 residues. Trimming left V 3 bases short and J 4 bases short, with 16 bases between. Germline V gene sequence: CDR1 DFQATT, CDR2 SNEGSKA (reference sequence). The CDR3 reads CSARGHHLRGNTIYF. CDR3 DNA: TGCAGTGCTAGGGGACACCACCTACGGGGAAACACCATATATTTT.